The source of this T cell receptor (beta chain) is a study of blood T cells in healthy people across ages. Notes on the study in general: Compared with aged donors, long-lived donors showed fewer expanded clones, suggesting selection.

The CDR3 covers 14 residues. Germline V gene sequence: CDR1 LGHDT, CDR2 YNNKEL (reference sequence). V lost 0 bases, J lost 4 bases, and 9 bases lay in between. Alongside a J-beta primer mix, a sample-barcoded 5' primer served in a second PCR lasting roughly 6 to 12 cycles. Each CDR3 protein gets one entry after TCRdb re-called the 5' RACE reads with MiXCR. The top ten clones hold 15% to 20% of a sample with approximately 810,000 distinct CDR3 sequences, less than 35% of them seen once. In its sample, this clonotype was seen a few times. Its specificity is not known. The receptor was isolated from an elderly woman in good health. The V call is TRBV3-1, the J call TRBJ1-2; D might be TRBD1 (5 bases). What was sequenced was blood. As DNA, the CDR3 is TGTGCCAGCAGCCAAGACAGGGAGGGCTATGGCTACACCTTC. This sequence encodes CASSQDREGYGYTF.